This T cell receptor (beta chain) was retrieved from a study of technical replicates of blood from several donors. Looked up from germline, CDR1 is SGHNT and CDR2 is YENEEA. Trimming removed 5 bases from V and 3 bases from J, with 9 bases in between. The CDR3 contains 13 residues. Method: immunoSEQ multiplex PCR; TCRdb's copy keeps in-frame clones and lacks some. The profile covers about 80,000 clones, with 98% appearing a single time and around 0.15% taken by the ten largest. The sequence was collected from a human donor in good health. V and J are TRBV11-3 and TRBJ2-3; D is ambiguous. The sample was T cells isolated from PBMCs. Here the CDR3 DNA reads TGTGCCAGCAGCGGGTACGGGACAGATACGCAGTATTTT. This codes for CASSGYGTDTQYF.